This T cell receptor (beta chain) was sequenced for a study of OX40 agonist ivuxolimab in advanced cancers. With respect to the entire study: The costimulatory receptor OX40 (CD134) was targeted by ivuxolimab, a fully human IgG2 agonistic monoclonal antibody. Intravenous ivuxolimab was administered to patients every 2 weeks at six dose levels: 0.01, 0.1, 0.3, 1.5, 3 and 10 mg/kg. Of the approximately 50 dose-escalation patients, hepatocellular carcinoma was present in roughly 19, melanoma in roughly 15, renal cell carcinoma in 9 and head and neck cancer in 9. A male proportion of almost 85% and a mean age of roughly 58 years, ranging from roughly 23 to 85, were recorded for the dose-escalation cohort. Prior anti-PD-1, anti-PD-L1 or anti-CTLA-4 therapy was permitted, and approximately 39% of dose-escalation patients had received checkpoint inhibitors. Partial responses were achieved by three dose-escalation patients, of whom one had hepatocellular carcinoma and two had cutaneous melanoma. The purpose of peripheral TCRbeta sequencing was to test whether ivuxolimab changed TCR sequence diversity and led to clonal T-cell expansion. The paper reports the monotherapy dose-escalation portion (N = 52 patients) of the phase I ivuxolimab trial. The paper's findings and limits, for the study overall: At doses of 0.1 to 3.0 mg/kg, clonal expansion of both CD4+ and CD8+ blood T cells was observed from baseline to week 6. In the 0.1-3.0 mg/kg groups, partial responders had among the lowest normalized peripheral clonal expansion, particularly in CD8+ T cells. Which antigens the clonally expanded peripheral T cells were specific for was not determined. After ivuxolimab, expanded clones were on average more numerous among CD8+ T cells than among CD4+ T cells. Low levels of normalized T-cell clonal expansion were also seen in some patients who did not respond.

Remarks on this clone: The specificity of this receptor is unknown. Base qualities are not provided; no much larger clone lies one nucleotide away.

The CDR3 sequence holds 14 residues, the cysteine and phenylalanine included. Of the read, only the CDR3 DNA is kept; its 42 bases are in frame from base 1. The germline V gene encodes CDR1 MNHNY and CDR2 SVGAGI (reference sequence). V and J are trimmed by 8 bases and 3 bases, and the gene matches miss 6 bases of the junction. For sequencing of the TCRbeta CDR3 region, genomic DNA was extracted from the sorted cells. The immunoSEQ Assay was used for sequencing of TCRbeta CDR3 regions. This is the immuneACCESS table as TCRdb keeps it, with only in-frame sequences that have V and J called. A part of the clones is gone; compared with another copy, unresolved V genes explain less than half, and the rest is unexplained. This sample lists some 74,000 clones; more than 75% were detected once. The top ten clonotypes cover 6.5% to 7.5% of the sample. Patients with a history of autoimmune disease or receiving systemic immunosuppression were excluded from the trial. Peripheral blood for TCR sequencing was drawn from every dose cohort at baseline, at cycle 4 day 1 and at cycle 7 day 1. The samples were drawn from a first-in-human, open-label, multicenter phase I dose-escalation trial of ivuxolimab. The trial enrolled adults with locally advanced or metastatic head and neck squamous cell, hepatocellular, melanoma or renal cell carcinoma. Before TCR sequencing, CD4+ T cells and CD8+ T cells were sorted from peripheral blood as separate populations.

This sequence originates from an adult with an advanced solid tumor such as melanoma, head and neck, liver or kidney cancer. The rearranged chain carries TRBV6-6 and TRBJ2-7; TRBD1 matches 11 bases in the middle. The source material was CD4+ or CD8+ T cells sorted from blood, sampled in a trial of the OX40 agonist ivuxolimab. The CDR3 region has the sequence CASFSGTGGYEQYF. The sequenced DNA is TGTGCCAGCTTTTCCGGGACAGGGGGCTACGAGCAGTACTTC.